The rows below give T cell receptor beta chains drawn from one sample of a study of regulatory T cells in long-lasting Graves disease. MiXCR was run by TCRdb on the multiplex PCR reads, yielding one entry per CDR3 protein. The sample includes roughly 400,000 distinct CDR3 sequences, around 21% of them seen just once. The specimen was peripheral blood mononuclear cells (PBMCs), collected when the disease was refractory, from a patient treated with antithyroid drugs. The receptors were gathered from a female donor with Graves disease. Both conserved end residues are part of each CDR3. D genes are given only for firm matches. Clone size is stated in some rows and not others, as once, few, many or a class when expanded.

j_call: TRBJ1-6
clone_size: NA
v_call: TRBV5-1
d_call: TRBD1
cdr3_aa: CASSPDRVGSPLHF
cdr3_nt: TGCGCCAGCAGCCCGGACAGGGTTGGTTCACCCCTCCACTTT

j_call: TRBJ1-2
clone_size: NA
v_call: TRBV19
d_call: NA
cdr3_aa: CASSIEDVTESLYGYTF
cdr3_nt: TGTGCCAGTAGTATAGAGGATGTAACAGAAAGCCTCTATGGCTACACCTTC

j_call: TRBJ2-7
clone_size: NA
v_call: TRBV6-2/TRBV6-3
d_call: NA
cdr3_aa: CGSISRVYEQYF
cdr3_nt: TGTGGCAGCATTTCCAGGGTCTACGAGCAGTACTTC

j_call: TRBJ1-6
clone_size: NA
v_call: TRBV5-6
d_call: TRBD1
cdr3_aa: CASSLRDSLGGFSGPLHF
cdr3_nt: TGTGCCAGCAGCTTACGGGACAGCCTAGGTGGCTTCTCCGGTCCCCTCCACTTT

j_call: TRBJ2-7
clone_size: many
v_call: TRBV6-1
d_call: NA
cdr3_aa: CAARPGTPYEQYF
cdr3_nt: TGTGCCGCAAGACCCGGGACCCCCTACGAGCAGTACTTC

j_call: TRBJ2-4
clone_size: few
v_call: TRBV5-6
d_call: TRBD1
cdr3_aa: CASREGAWSKNIQYF
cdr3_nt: TGTGCCAGCAGAGAGGGGGCCTGGTCCAAAAACATTCAGTACTTC

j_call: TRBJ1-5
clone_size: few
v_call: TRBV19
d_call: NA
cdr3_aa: CASSISYAGGRQPQHF
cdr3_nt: TGTGCCAGTAGTATCTCATATGCTGGAGGGCGGCAGCCCCAGCATTTT

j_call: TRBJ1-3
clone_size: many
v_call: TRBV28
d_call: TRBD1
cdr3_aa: CASSDGRQGGNTIYF
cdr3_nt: TGTGCCAGCAGTGACGGAAGACAGGGTGGAAACACCATATATTTT

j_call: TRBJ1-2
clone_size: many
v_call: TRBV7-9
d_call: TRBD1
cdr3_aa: CASSQGTANYGYTF
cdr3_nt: TGTGCCAGCAGCCAAGGGACAGCTAACTATGGCTACACCTTC

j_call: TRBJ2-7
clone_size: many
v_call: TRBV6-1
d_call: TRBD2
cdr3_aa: CASSHGTSGTREQYF
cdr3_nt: TGTGCCAGCAGCCACGGGACTAGCGGGACTCGCGAGCAGTACTTC